This entry lists 14 T cell receptor beta chains sequenced from one sample in a study of blood T cell repertoires in COVID-19. Produced via immunoSEQ multiplex PCR; TCRdb's table is partial and in-frame only. The table has 70,000 to 90,000 clones, roughly 82% seen once. Sequencing was done on a sample of peripheral blood. Receptor source: a woman older than 75 with acute or convalescent COVID-19.

The CDR3 reads CASSIMGHTYQPQHF. The CDR3 coding sequence is TGTGCCAGTAGTATTATGGGACACACTTATCAGCCCCAGCATTTT. The V call is TRBV19, the J call TRBJ1-5; tentatively, D is TRBD1 (6 bases). The CDR3 extends over 15 amino acids. Looked up from germline, CDR1 is LNHDA and CDR2 is SQIVND (reference sequence). V gave up 3 bases and J gave up 5 bases, with 14 bases separating them.

The gene calls are TRBV3-1 (or the pseudogene TRBV3-2) and TRBJ1-1; D remains unclear. The germline V and J ends were trimmed by 4 bases and 7 bases, with 10 bases remaining between them. CDR1 is LGHDT, CDR2 YNNKEL, per germline (reference sequence). This CDR3 is 12 amino acids long. The CDR3 DNA reads as TGTGCCAGCAGCCGCGTTTCAAATGAAGCTTTCTTT. Amino acids: CASSRVSNEAFF.

V is TRBV5-5 and J is TRBJ1-1; 7 positions agree with TRBD1. Germline V gives CDR1 SGHKS, CDR2 YYEKEE (reference sequence). With 4 bases clipped from V and 7 bases from J, the junction kept 10 bases outside the gene matches. There are 14 residues in the CDR3. The CDR3: CASSLLSRDSEAFF. The CDR3 bases are TGTGCCAGCAGCCTTCTTTCCCGGGACAGTGAAGCTTTCTTT.

This rearrangement joins TRBV5-4 to TRBJ2-5, with 14 bases aligning to TRBD2. This CDR3 is built from 18 residues. The V segment lost 1 base and the J segment 5 bases; nucleotides outside the gene matches: 10. The germline CDR1 and CDR2 sequences are SGHNT and YYREEE (reference sequence). Written as DNA, the CDR3 is TGTGCCAGCAGCTTGCAGACTAGCGGGAGGGGTGTCGGGGAGACCCAGTACTTC. It codes for CASSLQTSGRGVGETQYF.

J is TRBJ1-3 and V is TRBV21-1. TRBV21-1 is a recognized pseudogene. The CDR3 has 16 residues. CDR3 nucleotides: TGTGCCAGCAGCCAAAGGAGAACGAGGGCTGGAAACACCATATATTTT. It specifies CASSQRRTRAGNTIYF.

This chain joins TRBV28 and TRBJ2-1, with 13 bases that match TRBD2. The CDR3 spans 15 residues. From germline, CDR1 is MDHEN and CDR2 SYDVKM. The V and J ends lost 8 bases and 7 bases, in that order; junction bases with no gene match: 8. This CDR3 reads CASATGTSGINEQFF. The CDR3 nucleotides are TGTGCCAGCGCAACCGGGACTAGCGGGATTAATGAGCAGTTCTTC.

This clone is a singleton in its sample. The rearrangement joins TRBV27 to TRBJ1-1; TRBD1 is a possible D gene (6 bases). Trimming left V 7 bases short and J 8 bases short, with 11 bases between. Germline lookup yields CDR1 MNHEY and CDR2 SMNVEV (reference sequence). The CDR3 contains 11 residues. The CDR3 loop is CASTNRVEAFF. Here the CDR3 DNA reads TGTGCCAGCACCAACAGGGTGGAAGCTTTCTTT.

The chain has TRBV5-4 and TRBJ1-1; 9 positions agree with TRBD1. Germline V gene lookup returns CDR1 SGHNT and CDR2 YYREEE (reference sequence). This CDR3 has 13 residues. Unmatched junction bases numbered 3, after V lost 2 bases and J lost 7 bases. The CDR3 nucleotides read TGTGCCAGCAGCTTTACAGGGGGCTTTGAAGCTTTCTTT. Translating it yields CASSFTGGFEAFF.

The DNA of the CDR3 is TGTGCCAGTAGTATAGCGGGAGACGAAAAACTGTTTTTT. Encoded protein: CASSIAGDEKLFF. The V call is TRBV19, the J call TRBJ1-4; D is unclear. V lost 1 base, J lost 8 bases, and 8 bases lay in between. The CDR3 contains 13 residues. Germline assignment: CDR1 LNHDA and CDR2 SQIVND (reference sequence).

This CDR3 is CASSAVRGELFF. CDR3 coding DNA: TGCGCCAGCAGTGCTGTCCGCGGGGAGCTGTTTTTT. The V gene is TRBV10-1, the J gene TRBJ2-2; no reliable D call. The CDR3 spans 12 residues. CDR1 is WNHNN and CDR2 is SYGVQD in the germline V gene (reference sequence). V lost 4 bases to trimming and J lost 7 bases, with 7 bases between them.

This chain connects TRBV5-1 to TRBJ2-5; 9 bases are a match to TRBD1. Per germline, CDR1 SGHRS and CDR2 YFSETQ. The CDR3 totals 16 residues. Trimming at V came to 4 bases and at J to 4 bases, leaving 11 bases not matched to a gene. The CDR3: CASSLGTGTARETQYF. The CDR3 DNA reads TGCGCCAGCAGCCTGGGGACAGGGACGGCGAGAGAGACCCAGTACTTC.

The gene calls are TRBV18 and TRBJ1-4; D not resolved. Germline-derived CDR1 and CDR2 are KGHSH and LQKENI. V was pared by 3 bases and J by 8 bases, with 10 bases between. This CDR3 comprises 13 residues. CDR3 region: CASSPRGGEKLFF. CDR3 DNA sequence: TGTGCCAGCTCACCGCGGGGAGGGGAAAAACTGTTTTTT.

This clone was seen a single time. This rearrangement joins TRBV6-5 to TRBJ2-3; 10 bases line up with TRBD2. CDR1 is MNHEY and CDR2 is SVGAGI in the germline V gene. This CDR3 region has 15 residues. V gave up 7 bases and J gave up 6 bases; unmatched junction bases: 10. CDR3 DNA sequence: TGTGCCAGCACCCCTAGCGGGAGTAGCAGGGATACGCAGTATTTT. Encoded protein: CASTPSGSSRDTQYF.

The chain links TRBV6-1 to TRBJ1-1; 10 bases align to TRBD1. This CDR3 is 15 amino acids long. Per the germline V gene, CDR1 is MNHNS and CDR2 is SASEGT. Trimming removed 3 bases from V and 4 bases from J; junction bases left unmatched: 5. The CDR3 DNA reads TGTGCCAGCAGTGAGGACAGGGGGTGGGGCACTGAAGCTTTCTTT. Translating it yields CASSEDRGWGTEAFF.